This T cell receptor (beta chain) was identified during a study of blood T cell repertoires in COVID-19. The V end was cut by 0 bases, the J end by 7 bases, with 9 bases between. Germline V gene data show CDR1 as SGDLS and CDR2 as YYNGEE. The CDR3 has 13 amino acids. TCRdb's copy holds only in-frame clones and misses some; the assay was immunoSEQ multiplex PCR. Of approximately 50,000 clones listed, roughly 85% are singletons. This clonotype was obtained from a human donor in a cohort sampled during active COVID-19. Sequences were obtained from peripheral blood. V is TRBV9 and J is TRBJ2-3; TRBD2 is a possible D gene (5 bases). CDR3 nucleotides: TGTGCCAGCAGCGTAGCGACGGGGAATACGCAGTATTTT. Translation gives CASSVATGNTQYF. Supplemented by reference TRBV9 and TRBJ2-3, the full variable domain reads DSGVTQTPKHLITATGQRVTLRCSPRSGDLSVYWYQQSLDQGLQFLIQYYNGEERAKGNILERFSAQQFPDLHSELNLSSLELGDSALYFCASSVATGNTQYFGPGTRLTVL.